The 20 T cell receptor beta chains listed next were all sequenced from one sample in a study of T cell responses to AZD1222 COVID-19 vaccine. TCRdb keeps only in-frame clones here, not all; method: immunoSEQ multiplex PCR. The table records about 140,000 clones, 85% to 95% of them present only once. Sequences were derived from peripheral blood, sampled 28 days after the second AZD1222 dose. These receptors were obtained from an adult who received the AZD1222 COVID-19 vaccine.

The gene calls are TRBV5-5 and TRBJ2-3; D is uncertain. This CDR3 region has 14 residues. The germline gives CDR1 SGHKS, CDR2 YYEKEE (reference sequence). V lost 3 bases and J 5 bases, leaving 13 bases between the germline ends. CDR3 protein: CASSYLDEKDTQYF. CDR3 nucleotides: TGTGCCAGCAGCTACCTTGACGAAAAAGATACGCAGTATTTT.

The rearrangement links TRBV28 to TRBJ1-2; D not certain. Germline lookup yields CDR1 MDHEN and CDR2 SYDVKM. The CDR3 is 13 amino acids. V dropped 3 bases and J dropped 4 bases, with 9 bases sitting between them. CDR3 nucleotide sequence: TGTGCCAGCAGTTTTGGCAGAATCTATGGCTACACCTTC. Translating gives CASSFGRIYGYTF.

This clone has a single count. CDR3 residues: CASSYSGQGAGTEAFF. DNA for the CDR3: TGTGCCAGCAGTTACTCAGGACAGGGGGCCGGCACTGAAGCTTTCTTT. The rearrangement uses TRBV6-6 and TRBJ1-1; 11 nucleotides match TRBD1. After removal of 0 bases from V and 4 bases from J, the junction contained 4 bases not matched to a gene. From germline, CDR1 is MNHNY and CDR2 SVGAGI (reference sequence). The CDR3 consists of 16 residues.

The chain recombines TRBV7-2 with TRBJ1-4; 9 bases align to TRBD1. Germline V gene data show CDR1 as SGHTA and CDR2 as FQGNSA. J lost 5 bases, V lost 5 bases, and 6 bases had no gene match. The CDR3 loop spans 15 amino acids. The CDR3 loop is CASSNDRGSNEKLFF. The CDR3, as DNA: TGTGCCAGCAGCAACGACAGGGGGTCGAATGAAAAACTGTTTTTT.

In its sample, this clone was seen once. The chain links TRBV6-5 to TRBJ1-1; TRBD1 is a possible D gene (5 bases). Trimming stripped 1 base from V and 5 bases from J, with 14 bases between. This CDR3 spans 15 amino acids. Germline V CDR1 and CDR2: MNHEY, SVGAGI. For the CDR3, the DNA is TGTGCCAGCAGTTACTTAGGGGCGGGAGGAACTGAAGCTTTCTTT. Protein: CASSYLGAGGTEAFF.

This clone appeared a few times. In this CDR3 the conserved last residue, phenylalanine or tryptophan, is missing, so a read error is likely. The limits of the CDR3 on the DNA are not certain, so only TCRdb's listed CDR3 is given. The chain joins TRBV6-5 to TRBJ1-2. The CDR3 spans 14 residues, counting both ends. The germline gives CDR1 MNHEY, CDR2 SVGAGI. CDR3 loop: CASSYSTVAMGGLV.

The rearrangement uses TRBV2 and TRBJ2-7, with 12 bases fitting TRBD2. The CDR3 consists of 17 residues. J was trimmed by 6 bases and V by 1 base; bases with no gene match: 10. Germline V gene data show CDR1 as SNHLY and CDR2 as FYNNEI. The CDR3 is CASSEEGLAGNVGEQYF. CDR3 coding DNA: TGTGCCAGCAGTGAAGAAGGACTAGCGGGAAACGTGGGCGAGCAGTACTTC.

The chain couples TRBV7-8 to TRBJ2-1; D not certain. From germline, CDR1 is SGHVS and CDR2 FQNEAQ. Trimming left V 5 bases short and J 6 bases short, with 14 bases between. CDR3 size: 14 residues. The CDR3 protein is CASSTTLAINEQFF. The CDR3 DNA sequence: TGTGCCAGCAGCACAACCTTGGCCATCAATGAGCAGTTCTTC.

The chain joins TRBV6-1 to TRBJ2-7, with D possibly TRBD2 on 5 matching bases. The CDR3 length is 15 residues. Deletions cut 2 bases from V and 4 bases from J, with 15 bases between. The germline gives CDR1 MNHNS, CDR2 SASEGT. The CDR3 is CASSEYRTHVYEQYF. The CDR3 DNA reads TGTGCCAGCAGTGAATACCGGACTCACGTTTACGAGCAGTACTTC.

The CDR3 bases are TGTGCCAGCAATTCGGGGACGAATTCACCCCTCCACTTT. As protein: CASNSGTNSPLHF. The chain links TRBV9 to TRBJ1-6; D is possibly TRBD1 (5 bases). This CDR3 comprises 13 residues. Germline V gene data show CDR1 as SGDLS and CDR2 as YYNGEE. Trimming stripped 6 bases from V and 7 bases from J, with 11 bases between.

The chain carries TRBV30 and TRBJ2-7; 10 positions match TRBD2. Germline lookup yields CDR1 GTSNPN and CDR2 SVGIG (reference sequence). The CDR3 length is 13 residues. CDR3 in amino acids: CAGASGSSYEQYF. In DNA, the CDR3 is TGTGCAGGGGCTAGCGGGAGCTCCTACGAGCAGTACTTC.

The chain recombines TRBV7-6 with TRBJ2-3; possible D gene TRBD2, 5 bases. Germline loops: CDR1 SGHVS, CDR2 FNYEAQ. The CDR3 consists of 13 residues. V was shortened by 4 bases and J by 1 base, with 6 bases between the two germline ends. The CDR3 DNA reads TGTGCCAGCAGCTACGGGGGCACAGATACGCAGTATTTT. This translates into CASSYGGTDTQYF.

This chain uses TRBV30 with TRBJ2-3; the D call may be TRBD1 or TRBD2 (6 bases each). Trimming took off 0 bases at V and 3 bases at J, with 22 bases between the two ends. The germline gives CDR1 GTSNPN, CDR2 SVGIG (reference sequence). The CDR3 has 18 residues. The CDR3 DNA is TGTGCCTGGAGTGTACAATTTCGGAGGGGGAGTGGAACAGATACGCAGTATTTT. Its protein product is CAWSVQFRRGSGTDTQYF.

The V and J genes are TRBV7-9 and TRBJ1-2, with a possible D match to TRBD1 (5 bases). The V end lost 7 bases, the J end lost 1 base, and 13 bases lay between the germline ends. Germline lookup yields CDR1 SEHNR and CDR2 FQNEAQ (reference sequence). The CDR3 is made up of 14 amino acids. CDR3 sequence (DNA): TGTGCCAGCACCGTCGACAGCCGTAACTATGGCTACACCTTC. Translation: CASTVDSRNYGYTF.

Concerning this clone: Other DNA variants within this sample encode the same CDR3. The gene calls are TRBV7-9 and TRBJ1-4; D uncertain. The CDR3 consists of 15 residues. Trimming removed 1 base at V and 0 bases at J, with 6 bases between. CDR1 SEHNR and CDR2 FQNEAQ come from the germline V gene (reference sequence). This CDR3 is CASSLGGTTNEKLFF. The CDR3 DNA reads TGTGCCAGCAGCTTAGGAGGAACAACTAATGAAAAACTGTTTTTT.

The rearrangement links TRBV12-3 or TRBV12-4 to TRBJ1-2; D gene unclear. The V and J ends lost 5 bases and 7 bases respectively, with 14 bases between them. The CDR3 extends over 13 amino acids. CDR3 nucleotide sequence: TGTGCCAGCAGTACAATTTCGGTGGGTGGCTACACCTTC. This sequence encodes CASSTISVGGYTF.

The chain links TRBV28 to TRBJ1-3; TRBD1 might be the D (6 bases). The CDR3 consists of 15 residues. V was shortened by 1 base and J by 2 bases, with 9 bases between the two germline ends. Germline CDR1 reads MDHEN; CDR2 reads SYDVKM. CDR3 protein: CASSLLQGAGNTIYF. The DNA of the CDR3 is TGTGCCAGCAGTTTATTACAGGGTGCTGGAAACACCATATATTTT. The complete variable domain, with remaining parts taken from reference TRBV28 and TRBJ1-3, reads DVKVTQSSRYLVKRTGEKVFLECVQDMDHENMFWYRQDPGLGLRLIYFSYDVKMKEKGDIPEGYSVSREKKERFSLILESASTNQTSMYLCASSLLQGAGNTIYFGEGSWLTVV.

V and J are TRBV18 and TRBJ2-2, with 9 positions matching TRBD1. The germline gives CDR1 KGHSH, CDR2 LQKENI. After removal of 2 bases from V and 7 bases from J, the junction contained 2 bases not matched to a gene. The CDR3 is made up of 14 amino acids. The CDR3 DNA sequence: TGTGCCAGCTCACCAGGACAGGGGATCGGGGAGCTGTTTTTT. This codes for CASSPGQGIGELFF.

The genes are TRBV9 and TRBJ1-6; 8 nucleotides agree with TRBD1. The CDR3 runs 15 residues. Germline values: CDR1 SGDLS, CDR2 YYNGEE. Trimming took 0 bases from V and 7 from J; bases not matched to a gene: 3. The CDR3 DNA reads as TGTGCCAGCAGCGTAGAGGACAGGGCGAATTCACCCCTCCACTTT. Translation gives CASSVEDRANSPLHF.

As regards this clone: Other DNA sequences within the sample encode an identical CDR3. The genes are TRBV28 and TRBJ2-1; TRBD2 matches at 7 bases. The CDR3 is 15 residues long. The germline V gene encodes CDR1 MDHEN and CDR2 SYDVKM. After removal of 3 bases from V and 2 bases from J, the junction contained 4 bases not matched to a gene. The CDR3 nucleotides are TGTGCCAGCAGTTTTCTGGCGGGAGCCTACAATGAGCAGTTCTTC. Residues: CASSFLAGAYNEQFF.